Following are 15 T cell receptor beta chains from one sample sequenced in a study of shared clonotypes between healthy human individuals. The repertoire was sequenced with immunoSEQ multiplex PCR; TCRdb's copy has only in-frame clones and lacks some. This sample has roughly 2.5 million clones; around 94% occur once, and the top ten carry about 0.13%. The sequenced sample consisted of naive CD4+ T cells sorted from blood. Subset meaning: CD45RA+ positively selected. The receptors stem from a man aged 18-30 years in good health.

CDR3 in amino acids: CASSAAGGGSYEQYF. CDR3 sequence (DNA): TGTGCCAGCAGCGCCGCGGGAGGCGGCTCCTACGAGCAGTACTTC. This chain connects TRBV9 to TRBJ2-7, with 8 positions matching TRBD2. V lost 3 bases, J lost 0 bases, and 5 bases stayed unmatched. Germline loops: CDR1 SGDLS, CDR2 YYNGEE. This CDR3 region has 15 residues.

The chain links TRBV6-1 to TRBJ2-2; D remains unclear. Trimming cost V 5 bases and J 4 bases, with 8 bases left between them. The CDR3 spans 13 residues. Germline-derived CDR1 and CDR2 are MNHNS and SASEGT. CDR3 protein: CASSRSSTGELFF. The CDR3 nucleotides are TGTGCCAGCAGTAGAAGTAGCACCGGGGAGCTGTTTTTT.

J is TRBJ1-2 and V is TRBV2; D is uncertain. CDR3 size: 14 residues. V was pared by 1 base and J by 7 bases, with 13 bases between. Per the germline V gene, CDR1 is SNHLY and CDR2 is FYNNEI. The CDR3 bases are TGTGCCAGCAGTGAAGTGAGCAGGATGGGTGGCTACACCTTC. Protein: CASSEVSRMGGYTF.

This clone has a single count. V is TRBV7-9 and J is TRBJ1-3, with D possibly matching TRBD1 (5 bases). Germline assignment: CDR1 SEHNR and CDR2 FQNEAQ (reference sequence). The CDR3 runs to 16 residues. Trimming took off 5 bases at V and 4 bases at J, with 18 bases between the two ends. The CDR3 DNA reads as TGTGCCAGCAGCCTAGACAGTCCCAGGTCCGGAAACACCATATATTTT. This encodes CASSLDSPRSGNTIYF.

The CDR3 here is CASSLFLAGELFF. CDR3 bases: TGTGCCAGCAGCTTATTCCTGGCCGGGGAGCTGTTTTTT. The chain employs TRBV7-2 and TRBJ2-2; D remains ambiguous. This CDR3 comprises 13 residues. Germline assignment: CDR1 SGHTA and CDR2 FQGNSA. V was cut by 2 bases and J by 6 bases, with 7 bases left in between.

The rearrangement links TRBV5-1 to TRBJ2-3; 8 nucleotides match TRBD1. From germline, CDR1 is SGHRS and CDR2 YFSETQ. J was trimmed by 0 bases and V by 3 bases; bases with no gene match: 21. The CDR3 is made up of 21 amino acids. The CDR3: CASSSPQTQTGVKLSTDTQYF. For the CDR3, the DNA is TGCGCCAGCAGCTCCCCCCAGACCCAGACAGGGGTAAAACTTAGCACAGATACGCAGTATTTT. Looking up the rest from reference TRBV5-1 and TRBJ2-3 gives the full variable domain: KAGVTQTPRYLIKTRGQQVTLSCSPISGHRSVSWYQQTPGQGLQFLFEYFSETQRNKGNFPGRFSGRQFSNSRSEMNVSTLELGDSALYLCASSSPQTQTGVKLSTDTQYFGPGTRLTVL.

This rearrangement joins TRBV7-2 to TRBJ1-4, with D uncertain. The length of the CDR3 is 14 residues. V was shortened by 6 bases and J by 6 bases, with 14 bases between the two germline ends. Germline-derived CDR1 and CDR2 are SGHTA and FQGNSA. The CDR3 loop is CASSRTWSDEKLFF. The CDR3 DNA reads TGTGCCAGCAGTAGGACGTGGAGTGATGAAAAACTGTTTTTT.

The rearrangement joins TRBV4-1 to TRBJ2-7; TRBD2 aligns across 12 bases. This CDR3 has 18 amino acids. The J segment lost 3 bases and the V segment lost 1 base, leaving 10 bases of the junction unmatched. The germline V gene encodes CDR1 MGHRA and CDR2 YSYEKL. The CDR3 DNA sequence: TGCGCCAGCAGCCAAGGTGGACTAGCGGGGAACACCTTCTACGAGCAGTACTTC. Translating it yields CASSQGGLAGNTFYEQYF.

The rearrangement links TRBV6-1 to TRBJ1-2; D ambiguous. The CDR3 is 13 amino acids. From germline, CDR1 is MNHNS and CDR2 SASEGT. Trimming removed 5 bases at V and 2 bases at J, with 9 bases between. The CDR3 sequence is CASSRTENYGYTF. DNA for the CDR3: TGTGCCAGCAGTCGGACTGAGAACTATGGCTACACCTTC.

The chain carries TRBV6-6 and TRBJ2-2; unclear D gene. V was shortened by 2 bases and J by 0 bases, with 7 bases between the two germline ends. The CDR3 contains 15 residues. Germline CDR1 MNHNY, CDR2 SVGAGI (reference sequence). The CDR3 sequence is CASSYTQPNTGELFF. CDR3 in DNA: TGTGCCAGCAGTTACACACAGCCGAACACCGGGGAGCTGTTTTTT.

DNA for the CDR3: TGTGCCAGCAGCTTAGTTACAGGAACGAACACCGGGGAGCTGTTTTTT. It encodes CASSLVTGTNTGELFF. The rearrangement joins TRBV7-6 to TRBJ2-2, with a possible D match to TRBD1 (5 bases). Trimming removed 1 base from V and 0 bases from J, with 9 bases in between. Looked up from germline, CDR1 is SGHVS and CDR2 is FNYEAQ. The CDR3 loop spans 16 amino acids. The entire variable domain, with the rest obtained from reference TRBV7-6 and TRBJ2-2, is as follows: GAGVSQSPRYKVTKRGQDVALRCDPISGHVSLYWYRQALGQGPEFLTYFNYEAQQDKSGLPNDRFSAERPEGSISTLTIQRTEQRDSAMYRCASSLVTGTNTGELFFGEGSRLTVL.

This chain connects TRBV5-1 to TRBJ2-1, with 12 bases identical to TRBD2. CDR3 size: 16 residues. V gave up 3 bases and J gave up 4 bases; unmatched junction bases: 5. Germline CDR1 is SGHRS and CDR2 is YFSETQ. In DNA, the CDR3 is TGCGCCAGCAGCTATCTAGCGGGAGGGCCTTACAATGAGCAGTTCTTC. This sequence encodes CASSYLAGGPYNEQFF.

Details on this clone: A junction boundary mismatches the germline segment, possibly from a read error. V and J are TRBV18 and TRBJ2-7; 8 bases match TRBD1. CDR1 KGHSH and CDR2 LQKENI come from the germline V gene. This CDR3 has 16 amino acids. In DNA form, the CDR3 reads TGTGCCAGCTCACTCTCGATGATGATTTTACAGGGGGAGGCTTGCTTC. Translating it yields CASSLSMMILQGEACF.

The genes are TRBV6-6 and TRBJ1-4; TRBD1 might be the D (6 bases). CDR1 is MNHNY and CDR2 is SVGAGI in the germline V gene (reference sequence). The germline V and J ends were trimmed by 4 bases and 0 bases, with 12 bases remaining between them. This CDR3 has 16 amino acids. CDR3 bases: TGTGCCAGCAGTTCGCCGGGGACAACAACTAATGAAAAACTGTTTTTT. It is translated as CASSSPGTTTNEKLFF.

A single count supports this clone. The chain uses TRBV10-1 and TRBJ2-1; D gene unclear. V was pared by 8 bases and J by 4 bases, with 9 bases between. CDR1 is WNHNN and CDR2 is SYGVQD in the germline V gene (reference sequence). CDR3 length: 12 amino acids. The CDR3 sequence: CASGDLYNEQFF. The DNA for the CDR3 is TGCGCCAGCGGGGATCTTTACAATGAGCAGTTCTTC.